This T cell receptor beta chain was sequenced for a study of memory CD4+ T cells and cytomegalovirus serostatus. Study context: Of the healthy Belgian adults, several were CMV seropositive and 24 seronegative.

In the study's own analysis: After removing out-of-frame reads, millions of distinct TCRbeta sequences remained. Assay: immunoSEQ multiplex PCR; the TCRdb copy retains only in-frame clones and omits some. V, J and clone size reflect that table, while D and trimming were determined from the DNA. In the table there are about 41,000 clones, about three quarters of which are singletons. Comments on this clone: Antigen: not known.

Study results and caveats: About 40% of the roughly 160 known CMV-associated TCRbeta sequences appeared in CD4+ memory.

The sort gate was single viable CD3+CD4+CD8-CD45RO+ cells for memory CD4+ T cells. Positive selection with CD4 microbeads enriched total CD4+ T cells. The sample was memory CD4+ T cells from blood. The TCR originated in an adult in good health and CMV-seronegative.

The CDR3 is CASSPWGMEGEKLFF. The CDR3, as DNA: TGTGCCAGCAGCCCCTGGGGTATGGAGGGGGAAAAACTGTTTTTT. The chain combines TRBV7-2 with TRBJ1-4; D is possibly TRBD1 (5 bases). The germline V and J ends were trimmed by 5 bases and 8 bases, with 18 bases remaining between them. This CDR3 has 15 residues. Germline lookup yields CDR1 SGHTA and CDR2 FQGNSA.